This entry describes one T cell receptor (beta chain). The sample belongs to a study of CD8 T cells in Susac syndrome. RNA totalling roughly 0.45 to 1 ug underwent reverse transcription with random hexamers. TCRdb analysed the immunoSEQ multiplex PCR reads with MiXCR anew, one entry per CDR3 protein. The data show about 110,000 distinct CDR3 sequences, less than 97% seen once. Matching for age and sex applied to the controls, who were healthy donors. The receptor comes from a human donor in good health. Sequenced input: CD4+ T cells from PBMCs.

The CDR3 protein is CASSPGPAKAFF. CDR3 nucleotides: TGTGCCAGCAGCCCGGGGCCTGCGAAAGCTTTCTTT. The V gene is TRBV6-2 or TRBV6-3, the J gene TRBJ1-1; TRBD1 might be the D (5 bases). Germline values: CDR1 MNHEY, CDR2 SVGEGT. The length of the CDR3 is 12 residues. The V gene lost 6 bases and the J gene lost 9 bases, with 14 bases spanning the gap.